The rows below give T cell receptor beta chains drawn from one sample of a study of blood T cell repertoires in COVID-19. The table came from immunoSEQ multiplex PCR; TCRdb's copy has only in-frame clones and leaves some out. The sample lists fewer than 250,000 clones, 70% to 85% occurring once. Specimen: PBMCs or T cells enriched from blood (not recorded which). The receptors stem from a man in his sixties who had recovered from COVID-19. Each CDR3 is given with its conserved first and last residue. A D gene is named only where the DNA matches it firmly. Size is stated for part of the rows, as once, few or many counts, or as a class when the clone is expanded.

J gene: TRBJ1-1
D gene: NA
V gene: TRBV6-1
clone size: NA
CDR3 protein: CASSATEIRARGSGAFF
CDR3 DNA: TGTGCCAGCAGTGCGACCGAAATCCGGGCAAGGGGGTCGGGAGCTTTCTTT

J gene: TRBJ1-5
D gene: NA
V gene: TRBV6-1
clone size: few
CDR3 protein: CASSDRYNQPQHF
CDR3 DNA: TGTGCCAGCAGTGACAGGTACAATCAGCCCCAGCATTTT

J gene: TRBJ1-5
D gene: NA
V gene: TRBV19
clone size: NA
CDR3 protein: CASSIGELLNQPQHF
CDR3 DNA: TGTGCCAGTAGTATTGGGGAGCTCCTCAATCAGCCCCAGCATTTT

J gene: TRBJ1-1
D gene: TRBD1
V gene: TRBV19
clone size: once
CDR3 protein: CASSTSTGSTEAFF
CDR3 DNA: TGTGCCAGTAGTACCTCGACAGGGAGCACTGAAGCTTTCTTT

J gene: TRBJ1-2
D gene: TRBD1
V gene: TRBV7-9
clone size: NA
CDR3 protein: CASSPYYSTGQIYGYTF
CDR3 DNA: TGTGCCAGCAGCCCCTATTATTCGACAGGGCAGATCTATGGCTACACCTTC

J gene: TRBJ1-3
D gene: NA
V gene: TRBV5-6
clone size: NA
CDR3 protein: CASSVASGNTIYF
CDR3 DNA: TGTGCCAGCAGCGTTGCGTCTGGAAACACCATATATTTT

J gene: TRBJ2-3
D gene: TRBD2
V gene: TRBV2
clone size: NA
CDR3 protein: CASSERAPFGSGGATDTQYF
CDR3 DNA: TGTGCCAGCAGTGAACGGGCCCCTTTTGGTAGCGGGGGGGCCACAGATACGCAGTATTTT

J gene: TRBJ1-5
D gene: TRBD1
V gene: TRBV7-8
clone size: NA
CDR3 protein: CASSQRDRGLGSNQPQHF
CDR3 DNA: TGTGCCAGCAGTCAAAGGGACAGGGGTTTGGGGAGCAATCAGCCCCAGCATTTT

J gene: TRBJ1-3
D gene: TRBD1
V gene: TRBV5-5
clone size: NA
CDR3 protein: CASSWAGTGGGNTIYF
CDR3 DNA: TGTGCCAGCAGCTGGGCCGGGACAGGGGGCGGAAACACCATATATTTT

J gene: TRBJ1-5
D gene: NA
V gene: TRBV5-5
clone size: NA
CDR3 protein: CASSLAGEYSNQPQHF
CDR3 DNA: TGTGCCAGCAGCTTGGCAGGCGAATATAGCAATCAGCCCCAGCATTTT

J gene: TRBJ1-1
D gene: NA
V gene: TRBV19
clone size: NA
CDR3 protein: CASSTYLRSNTEAFF
CDR3 DNA: TGTGCCAGTAGTACTTACTTACGATCGAACACTGAAGCTTTCTTT

J gene: TRBJ1-2
D gene: NA
V gene: TRBV5-1
clone size: NA
CDR3 protein: CASSLSGNYGYTF
CDR3 DNA: TGCGCCAGCAGCTTGTCAGGCAACTATGGCTACACCTTC

J gene: TRBJ1-1
D gene: TRBD1
V gene: TRBV29-1
clone size: NA
CDR3 protein: CSVVTGVGTEAFF
CDR3 DNA: TGCAGCGTGGTCACAGGGGTGGGTACTGAAGCTTTCTTT

J gene: TRBJ1-1
D gene: TRBD1
V gene: TRBV19
clone size: NA
CDR3 protein: CASSPDRDFTEAFF
CDR3 DNA: TGTGCCAGTAGCCCAGACAGGGATTTCACTGAAGCTTTCTTT

J gene: TRBJ1-2
D gene: TRBD1
V gene: TRBV4-3
clone size: NA
CDR3 protein: CASSQDRDRVLYGYTF
CDR3 DNA: TGCGCCAGCAGCCAGGACCGGGACAGGGTTCTCTATGGCTACACCTTC

J gene: TRBJ2-5
D gene: NA
V gene: TRBV7-9
clone size: NA
CDR3 protein: CASSKDSTQETQYF
CDR3 DNA: TGTGCCAGCAGCAAGGACAGTACTCAAGAGACCCAGTACTTC

J gene: TRBJ2-7
D gene: TRBD1
V gene: TRBV10-3
clone size: NA
CDR3 protein: CAISVGTGWDEQYF
CDR3 DNA: TGTGCCATCAGTGTTGGGACAGGGTGGGACGAGCAGTACTTC

J gene: TRBJ2-2
D gene: TRBD1
V gene: TRBV5-1
clone size: NA
CDR3 protein: CASSLAGGNTGELFF
CDR3 DNA: TGCGCCAGCAGCTTGGCAGGGGGCAACACCGGGGAGCTGTTTTTT

J gene: TRBJ1-5
D gene: TRBD1
V gene: TRBV9
clone size: NA
CDR3 protein: CASSVTGYSNQPQHF
CDR3 DNA: TGTGCCAGCAGCGTGACAGGGTATAGCAATCAGCCCCAGCATTTT

J gene: TRBJ1-2
D gene: NA
V gene: TRBV4-2
clone size: NA
CDR3 protein: CASSQDLRGEDYGYTF
CDR3 DNA: TGTGCCAGCAGCCAGGATCTCAGGGGAGAGGACTATGGCTACACCTTC

J gene: TRBJ1-4
D gene: NA
V gene: TRBV5-1
clone size: NA
CDR3 protein: CASRRDIATNEKLFF
CDR3 DNA: TGCGCCAGCCGCCGGGACATAGCAACTAATGAAAAACTGTTTTTT

J gene: TRBJ2-3
D gene: TRBD1
V gene: TRBV24-1
clone size: NA
CDR3 protein: CATSDSTGADTQYF
CDR3 DNA: TGTGCCACCAGTGATTCGACAGGGGCAGATACGCAGTATTTT

J gene: TRBJ1-1
D gene: NA
V gene: TRBV29-1
clone size: NA
CDR3 protein: CSVVRGMNTEAFF
CDR3 DNA: TGCAGCGTTGTGCGGGGTATGAACACTGAAGCTTTCTTT

J gene: TRBJ1-1
D gene: TRBD1
V gene: TRBV7-8
clone size: NA
CDR3 protein: CASSLEGAETEAFF
CDR3 DNA: TGTGCCAGCAGCCTCGAGGGGGCCGAGACTGAAGCTTTCTTT

J gene: TRBJ1-1
D gene: TRBD1
V gene: TRBV7-6
clone size: NA
CDR3 protein: CASSLAPRTGGASEAFF
CDR3 DNA: TGTGCCAGCAGCTTAGCGCCCAGGACAGGGGGCGCCTCTGAAGCTTTCTTT

J gene: TRBJ1-1
D gene: NA
V gene: TRBV5-6
clone size: NA
CDR3 protein: CASSLGLREAFF
CDR3 DNA: TGTGCCAGCAGCTTGGGCCTCAGAGAAGCTTTCTTT

J gene: TRBJ2-3
D gene: NA
V gene: TRBV14
clone size: NA
CDR3 protein: CASSQGAASTDTQYF
CDR3 DNA: TGTGCCAGCAGCCAAGGGGCAGCTAGCACAGATACGCAGTATTTT

J gene: TRBJ1-2
D gene: NA
V gene: TRBV29-1
clone size: NA
CDR3 protein: CSVTREGLGYTF
CDR3 DNA: TGCAGCGTTACTCGGGAAGGGCTGGGCTACACCTTC

J gene: TRBJ2-2
D gene: NA
V gene: TRBV19
clone size: NA
CDR3 protein: CASSHSATGELFF
CDR3 DNA: TGTGCCAGTAGCCATAGCGCGACCGGGGAGCTGTTTTTT

J gene: TRBJ2-7
D gene: NA
V gene: TRBV7-9
clone size: NA
CDR3 protein: CASSLVGGPGEQYF
CDR3 DNA: TGTGCCAGCAGCTTAGTCGGCGGGCCGGGCGAGCAGTACTTC